The 17 T cell receptor beta chains given below trace back to one sample, sequenced in a study of cytomegalovirus exposure and HLA in healthy donors. PCR used 60 Vbeta primers and 13 Jbeta primers. Assay used: immunoSEQ multiplex PCR; TCRdb lists only in-frame clones, some missing. Of roughly 150,000 clones in the sample, roughly 82% were seen once. Specimen: PBMCs. These receptor sequences come from a woman aged 45 to 65 in good health and CMV-seropositive.

This clone was observed a handful of times. The V call is TRBV5-4, the J call TRBJ2-7, with D maybe TRBD2 (7 bases). The CDR3 covers 14 residues. Trimming removed 0 bases from V and 3 bases from J, with 10 bases in between. Per the germline V gene, CDR1 is SGHNT and CDR2 is YYREEE (reference sequence). The CDR3 DNA reads TGTGCCAGCAGCTTGGGGGGAGGGGGCTACGAGCAGTACTTC. Translation gives CASSLGGGGYEQYF.

This clone occurred once. This chain joins TRBV27 and TRBJ2-1; 12 nucleotides agree with TRBD2. In germline, CDR1 is MNHEY, CDR2 SMNVEV (reference sequence). There are 14 residues in the CDR3. V lost 2 bases to trimming and J lost 9 bases; unmatched junction nucleotides: 2. The CDR3, as DNA: TGTGCCAGCAGTTTACTAGCGGGGGGGCGTGAGCAGTTCTTC. It translates to CASSLLAGGREQFF.

The rearrangement joins TRBV14 to TRBJ2-6, with TRBD1 as a possible D gene (6 bases). There are 20 residues in the CDR3. Trimming pared 1 base from V and 0 bases from J, leaving 19 bases between. In germline, CDR1 is SGHDN, CDR2 FVKESK. The CDR3 DNA is TGTGCCAGCAGCCAAGCTCTCCGGGACAAACCAAGCTCTGGGGCCAACGTCCTGACTTTC. Residues: CASSQALRDKPSSGANVLTF.

This clone was detected only a few times. This chain links TRBV4-1 with TRBJ2-3; 9 nucleotides match TRBD2. V lost 3 bases, J lost 2 bases, and 12 bases stayed unmatched. The CDR3 length is 18 residues. Germline CDR1 and CDR2: MGHRA and YSYEKL. The CDR3, as DNA: TGCGCCAGCAGCCAGTATATGATAGCGGGGGTGATCACAGATACGCAGTATTTT. Protein: CASSQYMIAGVITDTQYF.

The chain uses TRBV7-3 and TRBJ2-2; weak D call: TRBD1 (6 bases). In germline, CDR1 is SGHTA, CDR2 FQGTGA. This CDR3 region has 18 residues. V was clipped by 0 bases and J by 3 bases, with 17 bases between them. CDR3 loop: CASSLTSMAAGDTGELFF. The CDR3, as DNA: TGTGCCAGCAGCTTAACGAGTATGGCAGCAGGGGACACCGGGGAGCTGTTTTTT.

The genes are TRBV19 and TRBJ2-2; weak D call: TRBD1 (6 bases). The V and J ends lost 6 bases and 2 bases respectively, with 13 bases between them. Germline V gives CDR1 LNHDA, CDR2 SQIVND (reference sequence). The CDR3 covers 15 residues. In DNA form, the CDR3 reads TGTGCCAGTAGCACCTCTGGGGGCAACACCGGGGAGCTGTTTTTT. It codes for CASSTSGGNTGELFF.

In its sample, this clone was seen a few times. J is TRBJ1-1 and V is TRBV18; D not certain. Germline lookup yields CDR1 KGHSH and CDR2 LQKENI. CDR3 length: 13 amino acids. V was cut by 2 bases and J by 8 bases, with 12 bases left in between. The CDR3 is CASSPEEGREAFF. CDR3 in DNA: TGTGCCAGCTCACCAGAGGAAGGTAGGGAAGCTTTCTTT.

The genes are TRBV7-7 and TRBJ2-5; D possibly corresponds to TRBD2 (5 bases). The germline V gene has CDR1 SSHAT and CDR2 FNYEAQ (reference sequence). V was shortened by 2 bases and J by 11 bases, with 15 bases between the two germline ends. This CDR3 comprises 13 residues. The CDR3 reads CASSLSYGREQYF. The CDR3 DNA is TGTGCCAGCAGCTTAAGTTACGGTAGGGAGCAGTACTTC.

Details on this clone: Other nucleotide sequences in the sample specify the same CDR3. CDR3 nucleotides: TGCAGTGCTAGTCGTAATGAGCAGTTCTTC. The encoded protein is CSASRNEQFF. The J gene is TRBJ2-1, the V gene TRBV20-1, with D unresolved. Germline CDR1 DFQATT, CDR2 SNEGSKA (reference sequence). CDR3 length: 10 amino acids. V gave up 3 bases and J gave up 7 bases, with 4 bases separating them.

This CDR3 reads CASRYRGLLIGYTF. The DNA for the CDR3 is TGTGCCAGCAGATACAGGGGCCTCCTTATAGGCTACACCTTC. This sequence joins TRBV2 and TRBJ1-2; 7 bases map to TRBD1. V was clipped by 6 bases and J by 8 bases; unmatched bases: 12. This CDR3 comprises 14 residues. Germline values: CDR1 SNHLY, CDR2 FYNNEI.

CDR3 in DNA: TGTGCCAGCAGTGGCATAGACAGGGGTGACACTGAAGCTTTCTTT. Encoded protein: CASSGIDRGDTEAFF. V usage is TRBV6-1 and J usage is TRBJ1-1, with 8 bases that match TRBD1. This CDR3 is 15 amino acids long. J was trimmed by 3 bases and V by 4 bases; bases with no gene match: 7. CDR1 and CDR2 (germline): MNHNS, SASEGT.

V usage is TRBV7-9 and J usage is TRBJ1-2, with TRBD1 matching over 7 bases. There are 16 residues in the CDR3. Germline V gene sequence: CDR1 SEHNR, CDR2 FQNEAQ (reference sequence). Trimming removed 3 bases from V and 2 bases from J; junction bases left unmatched: 9. Written as DNA, the CDR3 is TGTGCCAGCAGCTTGGGGACAGTTACTAGGAACTATGGCTACACCTTC. It is translated as CASSLGTVTRNYGYTF. Complete variable domain (other parts from reference TRBV7-9 and TRBJ1-2): DTGVSQNPRHKITKRGQNVTFRCDPISEHNRLYWYRQTLGQGPEFLTYFQNEAQLEKSRLLSDRFSAERPKGSFSTLEIQRTEQGDSAMYLCASSLGTVTRNYGYTFGSGTRLTVV.

The chain is built from TRBV13 and TRBJ2-1; D remains ambiguous. V was clipped by 0 bases and J by 2 bases, with 11 bases between them. Germline V gene lookup returns CDR1 PRHDT and CDR2 FYEKMQ (reference sequence). The CDR3 runs 16 residues. The CDR3 DNA follows: TGTGCCAGCAGCTTAGGTCGGAGAAAACCCTACAATGAGCAGTTCTTC. Protein sequence: CASSLGRRKPYNEQFF.

The chain employs TRBV7-2 and TRBJ1-2; possibly TRBD1 for D (6 bases). Germline V CDR1 and CDR2: SGHTA, FQGNSA. CDR3 size: 16 residues. The V and J ends lost 3 bases and 8 bases respectively, with 22 bases between them. For the CDR3, the DNA is TGTGCCAGCAGCTTCGTAGACAGGAAAAAGAGTGGAGGCTACACCTTC. This translates into CASSFVDRKKSGGYTF.

The genes are TRBV2 and TRBJ2-1, with D perhaps matching TRBD2 (6 bases). This CDR3 is built from 16 residues. The germline V gene encodes CDR1 SNHLY and CDR2 FYNNEI. V was clipped by 6 bases and J by 7 bases, with 22 bases between them. CDR3 region: CASRGVPGGRGNEQFF. The CDR3 DNA follows: TGTGCCAGCAGGGGAGTTCCCGGGGGACGGGGAAATGAGCAGTTCTTC.

The chain uses TRBV19 and TRBJ1-2; D gene uncertain. Per the germline V gene, CDR1 is LNHDA and CDR2 is SQIVND (reference sequence). V was shortened by 0 bases and J by 3 bases, with 14 bases between the two germline ends. This CDR3 has 16 residues. CDR3 bases: TGTGCCAGTAGTATAGATAGATTTTCTAACTACTATGGCTACACCTTC. Translated: CASSIDRFSNYYGYTF.

The count of this clone is one. The chain has TRBV29-1 and TRBJ1-2; D perhaps matches TRBD1 (6 bases). V dropped 1 base and J dropped 3 bases, with 12 bases sitting between them. Per the germline V gene, CDR1 is SQVTM and CDR2 is ANQGSEA. There are 14 residues in the CDR3. The CDR3 coding sequence is TGCAGCGTTGAAGGTGGGGGCGCTGACTATGGCTACACCTTC. Translating gives CSVEGGGADYGYTF.